A single sample gave rise to the 16 T cell receptor beta chains below, sequenced in a study of shared clonotypes between healthy human individuals. Only in-frame clones appear in the TCRdb table, and some are missing; sequencing was by immunoSEQ multiplex PCR. Here the sample spans about 600,000 clones, about 97% being singletons. The sequenced material came from naive CD4+ T cells sorted from blood. Sample subset: CD45RA+ positively selected. The receptor set was obtained from a woman aged 25 to 39 in good health.

The chain couples TRBV4-1 to TRBJ2-5; weak D call: TRBD2 (6 bases). The J call may be faulty, since TRBJ2-7 better matches the DNA end. The CDR3 extends over 16 amino acids. CDR1 is MGHRA and CDR2 is YSYEKL in the germline V gene. The CDR3 DNA sequence: TGCGCCAGCAGCCACCTATTTAGAGCGGAGGGCCACGAGCAGTACTTC. Protein: CASSHLFRAEGHEQYF.

The rearrangement joins TRBV2 to TRBJ1-2; no definite D call. The CDR3 totals 16 residues. Germline V CDR1 and CDR2: SNHLY, FYNNEI. The V end was cut by 1 base, the J end by 8 bases, with 20 bases between. The CDR3 region is CASSEGSRVPAEGYTF. CDR3 nucleotides: TGTGCCAGCAGTGAAGGGTCGAGGGTCCCCGCGGAAGGCTACACCTTC. Together with reference TRBV2 and TRBJ1-2, the CDR3 gives the full variable domain: EPEVTQTPSHQVTQMGQEVILRCVPISNHLYFYWYRQILGQKVEFLVSFYNNEISEKSEIFDDQFSVERPDGSNFTLKIRSTKLEDSAMYFCASSEGSRVPAEGYTFGSGTRLTVV.

The genes are TRBV6-1 and TRBJ2-3, with D possibly matching TRBD1 (6 bases). Per germline, CDR1 MNHNS and CDR2 SASEGT. V lost 5 bases, J lost 0 bases, and 12 bases lay in between. CDR3 length: 15 residues. For the CDR3, the DNA is TGTGCCAGCAGTCGCCAGGGGCCCAGCACAGATACGCAGTATTTT. Protein: CASSRQGPSTDTQYF.

This rearrangement joins TRBV5-4 to TRBJ1-3; D may be TRBD1 (5 bases). Deletions cut 0 bases from V and 1 base from J, with 8 bases between. This CDR3 has 15 amino acids. From germline, CDR1 is SGHNT and CDR2 YYREEE (reference sequence). The CDR3 spells CASSLAGASGNTIYF. DNA for the CDR3: TGTGCCAGCAGCTTGGCCGGGGCTTCTGGAAACACCATATATTTT. The variable domain in full, with the rest retrieved from reference TRBV5-4 and TRBJ1-3, is ETGVTQSPTHLIKTRGQQVTLRCSSQSGHNTVSWYQQALGQGPQFIFQYYREEENGRGNFPPRFSGLQFPNYSSELNVNALELDDSALYLCASSLAGASGNTIYFGEGSWLTVV.

As for this clone: The sample holds other DNA sequences that translate to the same CDR3. V gene TRBV5-1 combines with J gene TRBJ1-1; tentatively, D is TRBD1 (5 bases). The V end was cut by 0 bases, the J end by 5 bases, with 11 bases between. CDR1 is SGHRS, CDR2 YFSETQ, per germline. The CDR3 has 14 residues. The CDR3 loop is CASSLAGTNTEAFF. CDR3 DNA sequence: TGCGCCAGCAGCTTGGCGGGGACCAATACTGAAGCTTTCTTT.

CDR3 nucleotide sequence: TGTGCCAGCAGTGACCGGACAACCACCTTCTACGAGCAGTACTTC. Protein product: CASSDRTTTFYEQYF. V is TRBV6-1 and J is TRBJ2-7, with TRBD1 as a possible D gene (5 bases). The germline gives CDR1 MNHNS, CDR2 SASEGT. Trimming took 3 bases from V and 3 from J, leaving 15 bases between them. This CDR3 has 15 amino acids.

This clone was counted once. The chain links TRBV7-9 to TRBJ1-1, with no clear D. CDR3 length: 15 amino acids. Germline CDR1 reads SEHNR; CDR2 reads FQNEAQ (reference sequence). The ends were cut back, 4 bases at V and 0 bases at J, with 12 bases in the middle. This chain's CDR3 is CASSSPRVLNTEAFF. CDR3 sequence (DNA): TGTGCCAGCAGCTCACCCCGGGTTCTGAACACTGAAGCTTTCTTT.

This sequence joins TRBV20-1 and TRBJ2-3; D remains unclear. CDR3 length: 11 residues. The germline gives CDR1 DFQATT, CDR2 SNEGSKA (reference sequence). V lost 4 bases and J lost 2, with 4 bases in between. The CDR3 region has the DNA TGCAGTGCTAACCCCACAGATACGCAGTATTTT. This gives the protein CSANPTDTQYF.

The J gene is TRBJ2-7, the V gene TRBV4-1; 11 bases align to TRBD2. After removal of 0 bases from V and 2 bases from J, the junction contained 18 bases not matched to a gene. The CDR3 totals 21 residues. CDR1 and CDR2 (germline): MGHRA, YSYEKL. The CDR3 spells CASSQDPPSRLAGRRTYEQYF. The CDR3 DNA follows: TGCGCCAGCAGCCAAGATCCCCCCAGTCGACTAGCGGGACGCCGAACCTACGAGCAGTACTTC.

This rearrangement joins TRBV5-1 to TRBJ2-1, with 13 bases aligning to TRBD2. V lost 0 bases, J lost 5 bases, and 2 bases stayed unmatched. Per the germline V gene, CDR1 is SGHRS and CDR2 is YFSETQ. The CDR3 contains 16 residues. For the CDR3, the DNA is TGCGCCAGCAGCTTGGGGGGACTAGCGGGACACAATGAGCAGTTCTTC. Its translation: CASSLGGLAGHNEQFF.

This clone was recorded once. V usage is TRBV11-3 and J usage is TRBJ2-3; D ambiguous. V was cut by 3 bases and J by 3 bases, with 10 bases left in between. The V gene's germline CDR1 is SGHNT and CDR2 YENEEA. The CDR3 has 14 residues. The CDR3 is CASSFDSGTDTQYF. The CDR3 DNA reads as TGTGCCAGCAGCTTCGATTCAGGAACAGATACGCAGTATTTT.

In this sample, this clone turned up once. This chain uses TRBV6-5 with TRBJ1-5; 7 positions match TRBD1. The CDR3 is made up of 15 amino acids. The V segment lost 6 bases and the J segment 1 base; nucleotides outside the gene matches: 6. CDR1 MNHEY and CDR2 SVGAGI come from the germline V gene. The CDR3 spells CASSPLGQSNQPQHF. DNA of the CDR3: TGTGCCAGCAGCCCTTTGGGACAGAGCAATCAGCCCCAGCATTTT.

The V and J genes are TRBV6-1 and TRBJ2-5, with TRBD2 identical over 10 bases. The J call could be wrong; TRBJ2-7 is a better fit for the DNA end. Germline values: CDR1 MNHNS, CDR2 SASEGT. The CDR3 length is 15 residues. DNA for the CDR3: TGTGCCAGCTCCGCAACCCTAGCGGGAGTTCTCGAGCAGTACTTC. Residues: CASSATLAGVLEQYF.

The chain couples TRBV7-9 to TRBJ2-2; D not resolved. V gave up 7 bases and J gave up 1 base, with 7 bases separating them. The CDR3 runs to 13 residues. Germline V gene lookup returns CDR1 SEHNR and CDR2 FQNEAQ (reference sequence). CDR3 region: CASTPVNTGELFF. The CDR3 DNA follows: TGTGCCAGCACCCCGGTGAACACCGGGGAGCTGTTTTTT.

The chain employs TRBV19 and TRBJ2-1; TRBD2 might be the D (6 bases). Trimming cost V 4 bases and J 4 bases, with 17 bases left between them. Germline V CDR1 and CDR2: LNHDA, SQIVND (reference sequence). The CDR3 loop spans 16 amino acids. This CDR3 reads CASSTSTGVGYNEQFF. The CDR3 coding sequence is TGTGCCAGTAGTACGTCTACGGGGGTGGGTTACAATGAGCAGTTCTTC.

V and J are TRBV28 and TRBJ1-5; 7 bases fit TRBD1. The CDR3 has 14 residues. Germline V CDR1 and CDR2: MDHEN, SYDVKM. The trim removed 6 bases at V and 10 bases at J, leaving 12 bases unmatched. CDR3 sequence (DNA): TGTGCCAGCAGACCGACAGGGACCCCGGGTCCCCAGCATTTT. It encodes CASRPTGTPGPQHF. The whole variable domain, filled in from reference TRBV28 and TRBJ1-5, reads DVKVTQSSRYLVKRTGEKVFLECVQDMDHENMFWYRQDPGLGLRLIYFSYDVKMKEKGDIPEGYSVSREKKERFSLILESASTNQTSMYLCASRPTGTPGPQHFGDGTRLSIL.